Below are 21 T cell receptor beta chains sequenced from a single sample in a study of long-term antiretroviral therapy in people with HIV. The assay, immunoSEQ v3.0, was run at survey level. The repertoire was sequenced with immunoSEQ multiplex PCR; TCRdb's copy has only in-frame clones and lacks some. The table includes about 27,000 clones, around four fifths detected once. This sample comprised unsorted PBMCs, obtained 0.8 years before starting antiretroviral therapy. These receptors were collected from a man aged 18 to 30 with HIV.

The V call is TRBV6-1, the J call TRBJ1-5, with a weak D call TRBD1 (5 bases). Germline CDR1 is MNHNS and CDR2 is SASEGT. V was cut by 1 base and J by 6 bases, with 13 bases left in between. This CDR3 has 15 residues. CDR3 sequence reads: CASSEVWQGGQPQHF. The CDR3 DNA sequence: TGTGCCAGCAGTGAAGTGTGGCAGGGAGGTCAGCCCCAGCATTTT.

The V and J genes are TRBV5-1 and TRBJ1-3; weak D call: TRBD1 (5 bases). Germline V CDR1 and CDR2: SGHRS, YFSETQ. The CDR3 extends over 14 amino acids. The germline V and J ends were trimmed by 5 bases and 0 bases, with 9 bases remaining between them. The CDR3 is CASRHDSSGNTIYF. The DNA of the CDR3 is TGCGCCAGCAGACATGACAGCTCTGGAAACACCATATATTTT.

This clone has more than one count but fewer than ten. The chain recombines TRBV19 with TRBJ2-7; D may be TRBD2 (6 bases). CDR1 and CDR2 (germline): LNHDA, SQIVND (reference sequence). V lost 3 bases and J lost 7, with 10 bases in between. This CDR3 spans 12 amino acids. CDR3 in DNA: TGTGCCAGTAGTATGTCCGGAGGGGAGCAGTACTTC. As protein: CASSMSGGEQYF.

V is TRBV7-8 and J is TRBJ2-5, with D maybe TRBD1 (5 bases). Germline CDR1 and CDR2: SGHVS and FQNEAQ. V dropped 4 bases and J dropped 5 bases, with 11 bases sitting between them. The CDR3 is 13 residues long. CDR3 bases: TGTGCCAGCAGCTGGAGAAAGGGGGAGACCCAGTACTTC. It yields the protein CASSWRKGETQYF.

The chain combines TRBV27 with TRBJ1-5; D not resolved. V dropped 4 bases and J dropped 11 bases, with 21 bases sitting between them. In germline, CDR1 is MNHEY, CDR2 SMNVEV (reference sequence). The CDR3 runs to 15 residues. CDR3 in amino acids: CASSSTQGPPYTQHF. CDR3 in DNA: TGTGCCAGCAGTTCGACACAAGGTCCCCCCTATACCCAGCATTTT.

The chain joins TRBV19 to TRBJ1-2, with no clear D. The V gene's germline CDR1 is LNHDA and CDR2 SQIVND (reference sequence). This CDR3 has 15 amino acids. The V end lost 3 bases, the J end lost 3 bases, and 14 bases lay between the germline ends. This chain's CDR3 is CASSIGGPPHYGYTF. The CDR3 DNA reads as TGTGCCAGTAGTATTGGAGGGCCCCCGCACTATGGCTACACCTTC.

This clone has more than one count but fewer than ten. The chain carries TRBV29-1 and TRBJ1-2; no clear D. CDR1 is SQVTM and CDR2 is ANQGSEA in the germline V gene. The CDR3 consists of 9 residues. Trimming cost V 7 bases and J 10 bases, with 10 bases left between them. The CDR3 loop is CSASPDYTF. The CDR3 DNA sequence: TGCAGCGCCTCGCCGGACTACACCTTC.

This chain connects TRBV5-4 to TRBJ1-4; D gene uncertain. CDR1 is SGHNT, CDR2 YYREEE, per germline (reference sequence). CDR3 length: 16 residues. V lost 4 bases and J 0 bases, leaving 13 bases between the germline ends. In DNA form, the CDR3 reads TGTGCCAGCAGCCCTTCGTCATCGGCAACTAATGAAAAACTGTTTTTT. It codes for CASSPSSSATNEKLFF.

The chain employs TRBV30 and TRBJ1-1; 7 bases are shared with TRBD1. Per germline, CDR1 GTSNPN and CDR2 SVGIG (reference sequence). Trimming cost V 1 base and J 0 bases; bases outside gene matches: 8. The CDR3 consists of 16 residues. Written as DNA, the CDR3 is TGTGCCTGGAGTGAGGGGACAGTCTACATGAACACTGAAGCTTTCTTT. Its protein is CAWSEGTVYMNTEAFF. Drawing the rest from reference TRBV30 and TRBJ1-1, the complete variable domain is SQTIHQWPATLVQPVGSPLSLECTVEGTSNPNLYWYRQAAGRGLQLLFYSVGIGQISSEVPQNLSASRPQDRQFILSSKKLLLSDSGFYLCAWSEGTVYMNTEAFFGQGTRLTVV.

This rearrangement joins TRBV10-3 to TRBJ2-5; D not certain. The germline V gene has CDR1 ENHRY and CDR2 SYGVKD. The germline V and J ends were trimmed by 5 bases and 1 base, with 11 bases remaining between them. The CDR3 sequence is 14 residues long. The CDR3 DNA reads as TGTGCCATCAGTCCGGAGACGGGCCAAGAGACCCAGTACTTC. This gives the protein CAISPETGQETQYF.

This clone was found a few times. J is TRBJ1-3 and V is TRBV7-2, with unresolved D. V was shortened by 5 bases and J by 2 bases, with 10 bases between the two germline ends. Per the germline V gene, CDR1 is SGHTA and CDR2 is FQGNSA. CDR3 length: 14 residues. CDR3 sequence (DNA): TGTGCCAGCAGCCCCCGGCCTGCTGGAAACACCATATATTTT. As protein: CASSPRPAGNTIYF.

The rearrangement joins TRBV21-1 to TRBJ1-1; no DNA check was done on the table's D call, TRBD1. TRBV21-1 is reported as a pseudogene. This CDR3 has 19 residues. CDR3 amino acids: CASSPQKSRDRGEDTEAFF. CDR3 bases: TGTGCCAGCAGCCCACAAAAGTCCCGGGACAGGGGGGAGGACACTGAAGCTTTCTTT.

J is TRBJ2-7 and V is TRBV19; D might be TRBD1 or TRBD2, each matching 7 bases. Trimming pared 7 bases from V and 0 bases from J, leaving 10 bases between. Germline V CDR1 and CDR2: LNHDA, SQIVND (reference sequence). The CDR3 consists of 13 residues. CDR3 nucleotide sequence: TGTGCCAGTAAGCGGGACAGCTCCTACGAGCAGTACTTC. Translated: CASKRDSSYEQYF.

This clone is a singleton in its sample. This sequence joins TRBV11-2 and TRBJ2-2; D possibly corresponds to TRBD2 (6 bases). Germline values: CDR1 SGHAT, CDR2 FQNNGV. V was shortened by 10 bases and J by 6 bases, with 24 bases between the two germline ends. This CDR3 region has 16 residues. The CDR3 sequence: CATLPLAPKTAGELFF. The CDR3 coding sequence is TGTGCCACCTTACCCCTAGCGCCGAAAACGGCCGGGGAGCTGTTTTTT.

V gene TRBV6-6 combines with J gene TRBJ2-7, with 7 bases identical to TRBD1. Germline trimming cut 6 bases from V and 3 bases from J; bases unmatched to any gene: 5. CDR1 is MNHNY and CDR2 is SVGAGI in the germline V gene (reference sequence). The CDR3 is made up of 13 amino acids. CDR3 coding DNA: TGTGCCAGCAGCCCGGGACAGCACTACGAGCAGTACTTC. It encodes CASSPGQHYEQYF.

The chain carries TRBV4-2 and TRBJ2-7; D possibly uses TRBD1 or TRBD2 (5 bases each). With 3 bases removed from V and 0 bases from J, the gap between germline ends came to 15 bases. This CDR3 has 16 residues. CDR1 is LGHNA, CDR2 YNFKEQ, per germline. The CDR3 DNA is TGTGCCAGCAGCCACCGCACCAGGGAGAGCTCCTACGAGCAGTACTTC. Amino acid sequence: CASSHRTRESSYEQYF.

The V gene is TRBV30, the J gene TRBJ1-5, with D hard to call. With 3 bases removed from V and 5 bases from J, the gap between germline ends came to 8 bases. This CDR3 comprises 12 residues. The germline V gene has CDR1 GTSNPN and CDR2 SVGIG (reference sequence). The CDR3 coding sequence is TGTGCCTGGAGCAGCTGGGATCAGCCCCAGCATTTT. Its protein is CAWSSWDQPQHF.

The V call is TRBV30, the J call TRBJ2-1; 8 nucleotides align to TRBD2. The germline gives CDR1 GTSNPN, CDR2 SVGIG (reference sequence). There are 14 residues in the CDR3. V lost 7 bases and J lost 3; bases outside the gene matches: 8. CDR3 nucleotide sequence: TGTGCCTCGCAGGAAGCGGGAGACTACAATGAGCAGTTCTTC. Amino acids: CASQEAGDYNEQFF. The complete variable domain, with remaining parts taken from reference TRBV30 and TRBJ2-1, reads SQTIHQWPATLVQPVGSPLSLECTVEGTSNPNLYWYRQAAGRGLQLLFYSVGIGQISSEVPQNLSASRPQDRQFILSSKKLLLSDSGFYLCASQEAGDYNEQFFGPGTRLTVL.

The chain couples TRBV2 to TRBJ1-5; D possibly corresponds to TRBD1 (5 bases). Germline V gene lookup returns CDR1 SNHLY and CDR2 FYNNEI. The CDR3 consists of 15 residues. V shed 0 bases and J shed 6 bases, with 12 bases lying between them. This CDR3 is CASSEAHKGVQPQHF. CDR3 in DNA: TGTGCCAGCAGTGAAGCGCATAAAGGGGTTCAGCCCCAGCATTTT.

The chain uses TRBV19 and TRBJ2-1; 10 positions agree with TRBD2. Losses at the gene ends were 6 bases for V and 5 bases for J; bases not matched to a gene: 7. Germline CDR1 reads LNHDA; CDR2 reads SQIVND (reference sequence). The CDR3 runs to 15 residues. The CDR3 DNA is TGTGCCAGTAGAAACCGAGCGGGGGGGAACAATGAGCAGTTCTTC. This sequence encodes CASRNRAGGNNEQFF.

The rearrangement links TRBV2 to TRBJ1-4, with unresolved D. CDR3 length: 14 amino acids. Germline V gene sequence: CDR1 SNHLY, CDR2 FYNNEI. Trimming removed 4 bases at V and 4 bases at J, with 10 bases between. The CDR3 reads CASSAADGNEKLFF. CDR3 bases: TGTGCCAGCAGTGCCGCGGACGGTAATGAAAAACTGTTTTTT.